Each of the 18 T cell receptor beta chains below was sequenced from the same sample in a study of cytomegalovirus exposure and HLA in healthy donors. The assay was immunoSEQ multiplex PCR, and TCRdb's table has in-frame clones only and misses some. The data show around 190,000 clones, with 86% seen just once and about 1.6% held by the top ten. Sequencing input: PBMCs. The receptors originated from a woman aged 18-35 years in good health and CMV-seronegative.

The chain links TRBV30 to TRBJ1-3; D possibly corresponds to TRBD1 (5 bases). V was trimmed by 8 bases and J by 4 bases, leaving 18 bases between them. CDR3 length: 14 residues. The germline V gene has CDR1 GTSNPN and CDR2 SVGIG (reference sequence). The chain's CDR3 is CAAPGDSSGNTIYF. The CDR3 nucleotides read TGTGCCGCACCCGGGGACTCCTCAGGAAACACCATATATTTT.

The CDR3 nucleotides are TGTGCCTGGACCAGGGGGGTAGAGACCCAGTACTTC. Residues: CAWTRGVETQYF. J is TRBJ2-5 and V is TRBV30; weak D call: TRBD1 (7 bases). The CDR3 has 12 amino acids. V was trimmed by 4 bases and J by 4 bases, leaving 10 bases between them. Germline values: CDR1 GTSNPN, CDR2 SVGIG (reference sequence). The variable domain in full, with the rest retrieved from reference TRBV30 and TRBJ2-5, is SQTIHQWPATLVQPVGSPLSLECTVEGTSNPNLYWYRQAAGRGLQLLFYSVGIGQISSEVPQNLSASRPQDRQFILSSKKLLLSDSGFYLCAWTRGVETQYFGPGTRLLVL.

The V and J genes are TRBV19 and TRBJ1-1; D not certain. Trimming took 3 bases from V and 8 from J, leaving 7 bases between them. The CDR3 is made up of 11 amino acids. Germline CDR1 and CDR2: LNHDA and SQIVND (reference sequence). DNA of the CDR3: TGTGCCAGTAGTATGACGGGGGAAGCTTTCTTT. Encoded protein: CASSMTGEAFF.

The gene calls are TRBV4-1 and TRBJ2-3, with D maybe TRBD2 (5 bases). The V end lost 3 bases, the J end lost 5 bases, and 9 bases lay between the germline ends. Per germline, CDR1 MGHRA and CDR2 YSYEKL. This CDR3 is built from 13 residues. The chain's CDR3 is CASSHPEGDTQYF. The CDR3 region has the DNA TGCGCCAGCAGCCACCCCGAGGGAGATACGCAGTATTTT.

This chain uses TRBV5-5 with TRBJ1-3; TRBD1 aligns across 9 bases. With 4 bases clipped from V and 4 bases from J, the junction kept 3 bases outside the gene matches. The CDR3 runs to 14 residues. CDR1 is SGHKS and CDR2 is YYEKEE in the germline V gene (reference sequence). The CDR3 loop reads CASSPGTGGNTIYF. DNA for the CDR3: TGTGCCAGCAGCCCAGGGACAGGGGGAAACACCATATATTTT.

The V and J genes are TRBV7-3 and TRBJ2-2, with 9 bases matching TRBD2. CDR1 is SGHTA and CDR2 is FQGTGA in the germline V gene. With 2 bases clipped from V and 2 bases from J, the junction kept 3 bases outside the gene matches. The length of the CDR3 is 16 residues. The CDR3 sequence: CASSLVAGDNTGELFF. The CDR3 bases are TGTGCCAGCAGCTTAGTAGCGGGGGACAACACCGGGGAGCTGTTTTTT. The full variable domain, in which reference TRBV7-3 and TRBJ2-2 provide the parts outside the CDR3, is GAGVSQTPSNKVTEKGKYVELRCDPISGHTALYWYRQSLGQGPEFLIYFQGTGAADDSGLPNDRFFAVRPEGSVSTLKIQRTERGDSAVYLCASSLVAGDNTGELFFGEGSRLTVL.

The chain uses TRBV7-7 and TRBJ1-1; D is uncertain. Deletions cut 6 bases from V and 5 bases from J, with 19 bases between. The CDR3 runs 15 residues. Germline loops: CDR1 SSHAT, CDR2 FNYEAQ (reference sequence). Here the CDR3 reads CASREISGGSTEAFF. The CDR3 nucleotides read TGTGCCAGCAGGGAGATTAGTGGTGGGTCGACTGAAGCTTTCTTT.

This chain connects TRBV10-3 to TRBJ2-2, with 7 bases matching TRBD1. This CDR3 is built from 15 residues. Trimming took 4 bases from V and 0 from J; bases not matched to a gene: 2. The germline CDR1 and CDR2 sequences are ENHRY and SYGVKD. In nucleotides, the CDR3 is TGTGCCATCAGTGGGGACAGAACGAACACCGGGGAGCTGTTTTTT. Residues: CAISGDRTNTGELFF.

The chain couples TRBV19 to TRBJ2-5; tentatively, D is TRBD1 (5 bases). Trimming took off 4 bases at V and 2 bases at J, with 11 bases between the two ends. CDR3 length: 14 amino acids. Germline CDR1 reads LNHDA; CDR2 reads SQIVND (reference sequence). The CDR3: CASSTWTYQETQYF. CDR3 coding DNA: TGTGCCAGTAGTACATGGACATATCAAGAGACCCAGTACTTC.

The chain joins TRBV27 to TRBJ1-1; 7 bases are a match to TRBD1. With V trimmed by 5 bases and J by 5 bases, 11 bases remained unmatched. This CDR3 comprises 15 residues. The germline V gene has CDR1 MNHEY and CDR2 SMNVEV (reference sequence). The CDR3: CASSLLQGVKTEAFF. The DNA for the CDR3 is TGTGCCAGCAGTCTACTTCAGGGGGTCAAAACTGAAGCTTTCTTT.

Remarks on this clone: One junction end does not reproduce the germline sequence, and a read error may be involved. The J gene is TRBJ2-7, the V gene TRBV5-4; D is perhaps TRBD2 (7 bases). This CDR3 is built from 13 residues. Germline CDR1 and CDR2: SGHNT and YYREEE (reference sequence). The CDR3 DNA follows: TGTGCAAGCAAGCTCGGGGGGCGGTACGAGCAGTACTTC. This codes for CASKLGGRYEQYF.

V usage is TRBV5-1 and J usage is TRBJ1-1, with D perhaps TRBD1 (5 bases). Trimming cost V 2 bases and J 1 base, with 12 bases left between them. CDR3 size: 15 residues. The germline gives CDR1 SGHRS, CDR2 YFSETQ. The DNA for the CDR3 is TGCGCCAGCAGCTTTAACAGGAATACGAACACTGAAGCTTTCTTT. Residues: CASSFNRNTNTEAFF.

This chain links TRBV5-1 with TRBJ2-7, with a tentative D call TRBD1 (6 bases). The CDR3 covers 11 residues. V was shortened by 4 bases and J by 4 bases, with 6 bases between the two germline ends. Germline-derived CDR1 and CDR2 are SGHRS and YFSETQ. The CDR3 spells CASSQGYEQYF. The DNA of the CDR3 is TGCGCCAGCAGCCAGGGGTACGAGCAGTACTTC.

The rearrangement joins TRBV18 to TRBJ1-1; 7 nucleotides match TRBD1. The junction had 17 bases not matched to a gene; V was cut back by 4 bases and J by 3 bases. CDR1 and CDR2 (germline): KGHSH, LQKENI. The CDR3 sequence is 18 residues long. The CDR3, as DNA: TGTGCCAGCTCACTAAGGACAGGATGGGTGGGAATCGACACTGAAGCTTTCTTT. The encoded protein is CASSLRTGWVGIDTEAFF.

The chain uses TRBV9 and TRBJ2-6; 7 bases match TRBD1. With 0 bases clipped from V and 0 bases from J, the junction kept 3 bases outside the gene matches. The CDR3 is 17 residues long. The germline gives CDR1 SGDLS, CDR2 YYNGEE. CDR3 residues: CASSVGDSFSGANVLTF. CDR3 coding DNA: TGTGCCAGCAGCGTAGGGGACAGCTTCTCTGGGGCCAACGTCCTGACTTTC.

The V and J genes are TRBV7-9 and TRBJ2-3; the match to TRBD2 covers 11 bases. J lost 0 bases, V lost 3 bases, and 2 bases had no gene match. This CDR3 has 16 amino acids. The germline gives CDR1 SEHNR, CDR2 FQNEAQ (reference sequence). Here the CDR3 reads CASSLIAGGSTDTQYF. As DNA, the CDR3 is TGTGCCAGCAGCTTGATAGCGGGAGGGAGCACAGATACGCAGTATTTT.

The chain links TRBV7-3 to TRBJ2-3; 8 nucleotides match TRBD2. Germline trimming cut 3 bases from V and 5 bases from J; bases unmatched to any gene: 4. The CDR3 extends over 14 amino acids. Germline V gene sequence: CDR1 SGHTA, CDR2 FQGTGA. CDR3 sequence: CASSFSGERDTQYF. Here the CDR3 DNA reads TGTGCCAGCAGCTTTAGCGGGGAAAGAGATACGCAGTATTTT.

The rearrangement uses TRBV4-1 and TRBJ1-5; a possible D gene is TRBD1 (6 bases). The ends were cut back, 6 bases at V and 5 bases at J, with 17 bases in the middle. Germline V gene sequence: CDR1 MGHRA, CDR2 YSYEKL. The CDR3 length is 15 residues. CDR3 protein: CASSSGTHDYQPQHF. CDR3 in DNA: TGCGCCAGCAGTTCCGGGACACACGACTATCAGCCCCAGCATTTT.